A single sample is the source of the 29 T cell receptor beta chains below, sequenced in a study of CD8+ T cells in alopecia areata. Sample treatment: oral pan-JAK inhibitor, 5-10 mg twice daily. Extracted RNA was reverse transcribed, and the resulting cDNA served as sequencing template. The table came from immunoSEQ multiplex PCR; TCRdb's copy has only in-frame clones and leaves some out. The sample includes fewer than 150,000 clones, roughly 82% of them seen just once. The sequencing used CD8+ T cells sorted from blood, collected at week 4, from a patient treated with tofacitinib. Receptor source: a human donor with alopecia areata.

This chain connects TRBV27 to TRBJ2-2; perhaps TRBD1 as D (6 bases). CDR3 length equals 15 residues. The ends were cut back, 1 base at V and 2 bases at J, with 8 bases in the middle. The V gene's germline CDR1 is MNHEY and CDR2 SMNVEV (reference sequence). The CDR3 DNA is TGTGCCAGCAGTTTATTACAGGGTAACACCGGGGAGCTGTTTTTT. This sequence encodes CASSLLQGNTGELFF.

As DNA, the CDR3 is TGCAGCGTTACGACAGGGACCGGGGAGCTGTTTTTT. Its translation is CSVTTGTGELFF. The rearrangement uses TRBV29-1 and TRBJ2-2, with 7 bases identical to TRBD1. Germline assignment: CDR1 SQVTM and CDR2 ANQGSEA. The length of the CDR3 is 12 residues. The V and J ends lost 5 bases and 5 bases, in that order; junction bases with no gene match: 2.

The CDR3 region is CASSQGLGTEAFF. The CDR3 DNA reads TGTGCCAGCAGCCAGGGATTGGGCACTGAAGCTTTCTTT. This sequence joins TRBV14 and TRBJ1-1, with no clear D. Trimming left V 3 bases short and J 4 bases short, with 9 bases between. The CDR3 runs to 13 residues. Germline CDR1 is SGHDN and CDR2 is FVKESK.

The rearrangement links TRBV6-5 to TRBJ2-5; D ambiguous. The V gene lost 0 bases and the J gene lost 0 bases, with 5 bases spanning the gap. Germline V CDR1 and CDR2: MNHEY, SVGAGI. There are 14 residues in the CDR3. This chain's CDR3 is CASSYSVNQETQYF. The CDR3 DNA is TGTGCCAGCAGTTACTCGGTTAACCAAGAGACCCAGTACTTC.

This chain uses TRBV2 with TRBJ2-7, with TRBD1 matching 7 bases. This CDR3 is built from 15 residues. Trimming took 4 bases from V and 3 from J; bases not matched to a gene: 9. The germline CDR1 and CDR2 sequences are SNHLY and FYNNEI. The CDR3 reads CASSVGTDWGYEQYF. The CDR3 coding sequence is TGTGCCAGCAGTGTAGGGACAGACTGGGGCTACGAGCAGTACTTC.

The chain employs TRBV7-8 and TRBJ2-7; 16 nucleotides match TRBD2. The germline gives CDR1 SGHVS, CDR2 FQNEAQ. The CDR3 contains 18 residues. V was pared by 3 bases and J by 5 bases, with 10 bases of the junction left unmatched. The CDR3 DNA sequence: TGTGCCAGCAGCTTCGTGTTGGGACTAGCGGGGGGGCCGGACGAGCAGTACTTC. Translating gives CASSFVLGLAGGPDEQYF.

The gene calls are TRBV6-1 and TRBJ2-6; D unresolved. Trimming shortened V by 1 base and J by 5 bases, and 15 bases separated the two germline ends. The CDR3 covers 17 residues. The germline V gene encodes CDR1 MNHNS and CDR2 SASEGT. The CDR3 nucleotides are TGTGCCAGCAGTGAAGGAAGCCTACACAGCTGGGCCAACGTCCTGACTTTC. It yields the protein CASSEGSLHSWANVLTF.

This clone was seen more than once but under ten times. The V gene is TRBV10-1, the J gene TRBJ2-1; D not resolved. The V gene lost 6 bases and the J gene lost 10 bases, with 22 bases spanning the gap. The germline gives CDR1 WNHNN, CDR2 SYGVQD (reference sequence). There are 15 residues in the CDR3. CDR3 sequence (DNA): TGCGCCAGCAGCGAGGATGACGGTCCCTCTTACGAGCAGTTCTTC. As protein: CASSEDDGPSYEQFF.

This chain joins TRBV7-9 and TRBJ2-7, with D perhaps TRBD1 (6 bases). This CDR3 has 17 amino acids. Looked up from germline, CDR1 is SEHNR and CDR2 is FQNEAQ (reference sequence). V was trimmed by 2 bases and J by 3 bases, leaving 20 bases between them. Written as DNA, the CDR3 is TGTGCCAGCAGCTTACGATATACCACGACAGGTTACTACGAGCAGTACTTC. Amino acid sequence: CASSLRYTTTGYYEQYF.

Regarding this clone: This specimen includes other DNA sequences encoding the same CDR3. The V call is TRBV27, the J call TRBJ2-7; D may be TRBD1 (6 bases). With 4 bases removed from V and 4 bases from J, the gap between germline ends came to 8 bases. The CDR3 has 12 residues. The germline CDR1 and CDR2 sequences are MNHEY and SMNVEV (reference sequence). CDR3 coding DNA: TGTGCCAGCAGTTCTACAGGGTACGAGCAGTACTTC. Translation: CASSSTGYEQYF.

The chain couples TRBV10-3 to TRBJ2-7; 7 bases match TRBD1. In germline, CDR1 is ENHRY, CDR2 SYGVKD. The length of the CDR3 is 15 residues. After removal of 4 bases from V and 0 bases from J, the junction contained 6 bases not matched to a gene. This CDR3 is CAISAQTGTSYEQYF. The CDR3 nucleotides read TGTGCCATCAGTGCCCAGACAGGGACCTCCTACGAGCAGTACTTC.

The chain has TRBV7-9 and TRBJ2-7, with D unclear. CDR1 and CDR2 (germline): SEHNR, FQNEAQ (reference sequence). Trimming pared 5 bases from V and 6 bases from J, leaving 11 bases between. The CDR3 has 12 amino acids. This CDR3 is CASSVILGEQYF. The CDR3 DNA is TGTGCCAGCAGCGTTATACTCGGCGAGCAGTACTTC.

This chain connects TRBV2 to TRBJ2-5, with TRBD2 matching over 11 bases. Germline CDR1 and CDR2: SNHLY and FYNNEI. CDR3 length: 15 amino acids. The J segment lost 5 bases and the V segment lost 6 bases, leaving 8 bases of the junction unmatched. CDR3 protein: CASRSTSGVRETQYF. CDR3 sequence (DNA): TGTGCCAGCAGGTCGACTAGCGGGGTGAGGGAGACCCAGTACTTC. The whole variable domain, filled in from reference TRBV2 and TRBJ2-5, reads EPEVTQTPSHQVTQMGQEVILRCVPISNHLYFYWYRQILGQKVEFLVSFYNNEISEKSEIFDDQFSVERPDGSNFTLKIRSTKLEDSAMYFCASRSTSGVRETQYFGPGTRLLVL.

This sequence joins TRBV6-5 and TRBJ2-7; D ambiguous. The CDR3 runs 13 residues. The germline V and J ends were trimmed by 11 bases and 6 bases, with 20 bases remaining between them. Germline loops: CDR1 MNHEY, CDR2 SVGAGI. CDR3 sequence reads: CAFPRPPRSEQYF. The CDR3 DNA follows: TGTGCCTTTCCTCGGCCTCCTCGGAGCGAGCAGTACTTC.

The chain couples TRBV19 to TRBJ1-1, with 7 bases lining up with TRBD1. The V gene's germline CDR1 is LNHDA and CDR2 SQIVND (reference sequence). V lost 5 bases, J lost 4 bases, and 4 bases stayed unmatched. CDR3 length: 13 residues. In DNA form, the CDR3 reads TGTGCCAGTAGTCAATCAGGGGGCACTGAAGCTTTCTTT. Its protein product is CASSQSGGTEAFF.

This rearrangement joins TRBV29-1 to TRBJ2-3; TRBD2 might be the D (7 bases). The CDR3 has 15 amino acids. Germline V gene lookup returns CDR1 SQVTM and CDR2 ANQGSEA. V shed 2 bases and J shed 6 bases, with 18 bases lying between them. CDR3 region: CSVEFDWGGPDTQYF. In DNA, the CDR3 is TGCAGCGTTGAATTCGATTGGGGGGGCCCGGATACGCAGTATTTT.

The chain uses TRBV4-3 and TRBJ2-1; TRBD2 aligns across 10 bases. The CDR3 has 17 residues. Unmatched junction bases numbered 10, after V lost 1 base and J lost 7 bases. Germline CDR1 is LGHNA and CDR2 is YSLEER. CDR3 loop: CASSQGSGGAGGNEQFF. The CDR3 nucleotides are TGCGCCAGCAGCCAAGGCAGCGGGGGGGCCGGAGGTAATGAGCAGTTCTTC.

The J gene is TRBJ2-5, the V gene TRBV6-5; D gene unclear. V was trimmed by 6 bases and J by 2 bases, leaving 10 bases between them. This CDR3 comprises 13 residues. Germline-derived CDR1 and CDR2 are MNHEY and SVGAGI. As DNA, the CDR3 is TGTGCCAGCAGCTCAATGGGTCAAGAGACCCAGTACTTC. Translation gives CASSSMGQETQYF.

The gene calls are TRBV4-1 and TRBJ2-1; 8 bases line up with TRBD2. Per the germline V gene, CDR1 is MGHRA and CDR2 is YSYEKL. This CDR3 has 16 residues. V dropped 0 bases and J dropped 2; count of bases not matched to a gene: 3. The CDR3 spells CASSQDPGLAYNEQFF. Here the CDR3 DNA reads TGCGCCAGCAGCCAAGACCCGGGACTAGCCTACAATGAGCAGTTCTTC.

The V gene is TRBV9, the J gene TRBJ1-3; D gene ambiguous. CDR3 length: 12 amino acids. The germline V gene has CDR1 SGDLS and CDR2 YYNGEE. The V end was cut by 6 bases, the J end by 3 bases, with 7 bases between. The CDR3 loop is CASTTGGNTIYF. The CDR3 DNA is TGTGCCAGCACTACTGGTGGAAACACCATATATTTT.

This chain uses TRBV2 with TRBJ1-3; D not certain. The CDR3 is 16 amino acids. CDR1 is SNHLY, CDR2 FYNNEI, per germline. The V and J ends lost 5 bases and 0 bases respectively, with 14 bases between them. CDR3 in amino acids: CASSPTSESSGNTIYF. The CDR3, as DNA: TGTGCCAGCAGTCCAACCAGCGAAAGCTCTGGAAACACCATATATTTT.

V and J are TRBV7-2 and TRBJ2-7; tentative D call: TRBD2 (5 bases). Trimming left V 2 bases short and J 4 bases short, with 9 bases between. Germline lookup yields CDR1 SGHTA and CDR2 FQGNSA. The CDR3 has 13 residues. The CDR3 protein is CASSLNRGYEQYF. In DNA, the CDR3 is TGTGCCAGCAGCTTAAACAGAGGGTACGAGCAGTACTTC.

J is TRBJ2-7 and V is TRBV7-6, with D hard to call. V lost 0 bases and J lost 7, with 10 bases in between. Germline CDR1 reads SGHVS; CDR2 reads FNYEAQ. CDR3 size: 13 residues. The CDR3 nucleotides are TGTGCCAGCAGCTTAGCCCACCCCGGGGAGCAGTACTTC. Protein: CASSLAHPGEQYF.

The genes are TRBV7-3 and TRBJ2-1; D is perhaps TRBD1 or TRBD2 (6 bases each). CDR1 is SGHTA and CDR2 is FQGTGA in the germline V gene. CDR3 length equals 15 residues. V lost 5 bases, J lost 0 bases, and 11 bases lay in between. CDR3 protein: CASSPGGPSYNEQFF. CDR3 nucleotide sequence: TGTGCCAGCAGCCCCGGGGGCCCCTCCTACAATGAGCAGTTCTTC.

CDR3 protein: CASRIRGESTDTQYF. CDR3 in DNA: TGTGCCAGCCGCATCCGGGGGGAAAGCACAGATACGCAGTATTTT. This chain uses TRBV7-9 with TRBJ2-3; 7 nucleotides align to TRBD2. With V trimmed by 8 bases and J by 0 bases, 8 bases remained unmatched. CDR1 is SEHNR and CDR2 is FQNEAQ in the germline V gene (reference sequence). This CDR3 has 15 amino acids.

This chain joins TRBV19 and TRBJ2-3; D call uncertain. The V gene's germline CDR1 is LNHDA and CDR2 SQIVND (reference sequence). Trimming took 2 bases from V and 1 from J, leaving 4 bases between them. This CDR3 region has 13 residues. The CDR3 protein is CASSISGTDTQYF. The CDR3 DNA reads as TGTGCCAGTAGTATAAGCGGCACAGATACGCAGTATTTT.

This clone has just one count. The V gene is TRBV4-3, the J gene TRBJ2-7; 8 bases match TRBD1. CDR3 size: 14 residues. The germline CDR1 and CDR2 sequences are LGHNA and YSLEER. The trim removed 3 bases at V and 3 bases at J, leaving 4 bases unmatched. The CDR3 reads CASSQDGQGYEQYF. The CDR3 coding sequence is TGCGCCAGCAGCCAGGACGGACAGGGCTACGAGCAGTACTTC.

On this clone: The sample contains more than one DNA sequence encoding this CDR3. The chain's CDR3 is CSVDGGAGELFF. The CDR3, as DNA: TGCAGCGTTGATGGTGGAGCCGGGGAGCTGTTTTTT. This chain connects TRBV29-1 to TRBJ2-2; no firm D call. The V gene lost 3 bases and the J gene lost 6 bases, with 8 bases spanning the gap. CDR3 length: 12 amino acids. The V gene's germline CDR1 is SQVTM and CDR2 ANQGSEA.

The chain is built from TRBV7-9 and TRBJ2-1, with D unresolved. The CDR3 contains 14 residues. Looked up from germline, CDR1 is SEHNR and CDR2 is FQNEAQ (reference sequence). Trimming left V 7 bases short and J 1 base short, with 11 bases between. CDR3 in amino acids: CASIGRLSYNEQFF. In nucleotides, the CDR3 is TGTGCCAGCATAGGGCGCCTATCCTACAATGAGCAGTTCTTC.